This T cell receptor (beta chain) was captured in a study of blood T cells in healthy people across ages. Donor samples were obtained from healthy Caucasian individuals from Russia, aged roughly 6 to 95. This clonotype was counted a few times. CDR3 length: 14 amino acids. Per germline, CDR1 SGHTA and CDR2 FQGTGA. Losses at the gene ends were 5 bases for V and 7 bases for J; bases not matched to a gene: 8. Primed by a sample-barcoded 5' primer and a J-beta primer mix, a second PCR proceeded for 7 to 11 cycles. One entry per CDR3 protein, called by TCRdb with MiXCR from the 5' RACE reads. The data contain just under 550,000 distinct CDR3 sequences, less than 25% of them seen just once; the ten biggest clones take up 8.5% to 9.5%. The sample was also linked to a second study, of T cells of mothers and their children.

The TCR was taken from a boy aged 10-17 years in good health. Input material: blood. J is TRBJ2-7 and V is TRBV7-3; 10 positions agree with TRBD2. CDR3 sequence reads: CASSQLAGLNEQYF. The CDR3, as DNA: TGTGCCAGCAGCCAACTAGCGGGGCTTAATGAGCAGTACTTC. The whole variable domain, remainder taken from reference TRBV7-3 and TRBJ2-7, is GAGVSQTPSNKVTEKGKYVELRCDPISGHTALYWYRQSLGQGPEFLIYFQGTGAADDSGLPNDRFFAVRPEGSVSTLKIQRTERGDSAVYLCASSQLAGLNEQYFGPGTRLTVT.